This note documents a single TCR beta chain sequence. The sample belongs to a study of cytomegalovirus exposure and HLA in healthy donors. Only in-frame clones appear in the TCRdb table, and some are missing; sequencing was by immunoSEQ multiplex PCR. The sample consists of 190,000 or so clones, approximately 84% of them appearing once. Germline V gene data show CDR1 as SGHRS and CDR2 as YFSETQ. The CDR3 is 15 residues long. V lost 4 bases and J lost 1, with 13 bases in between. J is TRBJ2-3 and V is TRBV5-1; maybe TRBD2 (5 bases). Specimen: PBMCs. This TCR derives from a woman between 18 and 29 years old in good health and CMV-seropositive. The CDR3 region has the DNA TGCGCCAGCAGCCTTGAGCGGTTAGGCACAGATACGCAGTATTTT. Amino acid sequence: CASSLERLGTDTQYF.